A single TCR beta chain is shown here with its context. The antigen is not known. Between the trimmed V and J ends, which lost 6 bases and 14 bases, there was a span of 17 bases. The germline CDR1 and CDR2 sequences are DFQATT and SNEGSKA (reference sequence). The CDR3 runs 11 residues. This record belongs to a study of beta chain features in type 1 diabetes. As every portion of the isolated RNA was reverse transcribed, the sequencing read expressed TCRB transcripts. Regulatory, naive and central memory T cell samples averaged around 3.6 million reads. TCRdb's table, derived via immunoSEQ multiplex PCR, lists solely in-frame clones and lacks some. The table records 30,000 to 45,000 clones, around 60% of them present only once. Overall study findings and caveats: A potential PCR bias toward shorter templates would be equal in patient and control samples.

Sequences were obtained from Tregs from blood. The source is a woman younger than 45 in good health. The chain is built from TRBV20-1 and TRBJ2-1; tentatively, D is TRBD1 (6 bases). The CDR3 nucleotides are TGCAGTGCCAACCACCAAGAGGGGGAGTTCTTC. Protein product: CSANHQEGEFF.